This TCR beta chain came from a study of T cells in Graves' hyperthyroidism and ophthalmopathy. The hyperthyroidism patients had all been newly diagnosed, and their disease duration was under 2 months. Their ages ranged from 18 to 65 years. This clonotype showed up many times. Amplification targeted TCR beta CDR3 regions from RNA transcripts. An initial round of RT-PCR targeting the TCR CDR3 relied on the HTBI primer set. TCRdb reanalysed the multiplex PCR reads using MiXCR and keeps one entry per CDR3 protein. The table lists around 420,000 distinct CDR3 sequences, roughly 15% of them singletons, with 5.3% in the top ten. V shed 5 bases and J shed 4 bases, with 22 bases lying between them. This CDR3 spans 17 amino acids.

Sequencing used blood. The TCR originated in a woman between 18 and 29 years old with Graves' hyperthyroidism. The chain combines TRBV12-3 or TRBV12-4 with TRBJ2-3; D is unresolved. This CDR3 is CASSRPTGYGFADTQYF. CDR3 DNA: TGTGCCAGCAGTCGCCCTACTGGGTACGGTTTCGCAGATACGCAGTATTTT.